Sequencing of this T cell receptor beta chain was carried out in a study of beta chain features in type 1 diabetes. General study points: Patients' naive, central memory and regulatory TCRB repertoires appeared more alike than those of healthy donors.

Isolated RNA was reverse transcribed in full, so expressed TCRB transcripts were sequenced. Sequencing was performed with immunoSEQ multiplex PCR; in TCRdb, only in-frame clones are kept and a portion is missing. Of about 450,000 clones listed, 10% to 12% are singletons. A few counts support this clone. Antigen: not known. The CDR3 is 13 residues long. V shed 6 bases and J shed 6 bases, with 12 bases lying between them. The germline V gene encodes CDR1 SGHTA and CDR2 FQGTGA. Material: naive CD4+ T cells from blood. This receptor was taken from a woman aged 18-35 years in good health. The rearrangement joins TRBV7-3 to TRBJ1-5; perhaps TRBD1 as D (5 bases). The CDR3 DNA reads as TGTGCCAGCAGGTCAGGGAAGAGTCAGCCCCAGCATTTT. Protein sequence: CASRSGKSQPQHF.